This T cell receptor beta chain was documented in a study of monozygotic twins with inflammatory bowel disease. Germline CDR1 MNHEY, CDR2 SVGAGI. This CDR3 is 16 amino acids long. For both chains, the TCRalpha and TCRbeta cDNA went through two nested PCRs of 16 and 9 cycles. TCRdb reanalyzed the 5' RACE reads, giving one entry per CDR3 protein sequence and no DNA. This sample contains about 160,000 distinct CDR3 sequences. About this clonotype itself: The antigen is not known.

The study, taken as a whole, reports: Using the inverse Simpson index, IBD patients had lower TCRbeta diversity than healthy co-twins. IBD patients shared fewer clonotypes with other individuals than healthy twins, especially patients with disease activity signs.

The receptor comes from a human donor with ulcerative colitis or Crohn's disease, or a healthy co-twin of an affected twin (not recorded which). The specimen was blood. This sequence joins TRBV6-5 and TRBJ1-3. The CDR3 sequence is CASSPRADSFGNTIYF.